These T cell receptor beta chains were read from a single sample in a study of T cells after yellow fever vaccination. TCRdb re-called the 5' RACE reads with MiXCR, one entry per CDR3 protein. The sample records 70,000 or so distinct CDR3 sequences, 5.9% being singletons. Material: CD4+ T cells sorted from PBMCs, obtained around 15 days after the first yellow fever vaccination. These TCRs come from a man younger than 30 who received the YFV17D yellow fever vaccine. Each CDR3 is given with its conserved first and last residue. The order of the fields is D gene, J gene, V gene, clone size, CDR3 DNA, CDR3 protein. The D gene is left open where the match is weak. Clone sizes are given selectively: once, few, many, or a class where the clone is expanded.

- | TRBJ2-1 | TRBV5-1 | many | TGCGCCAGCAGCGGGGACCCTGCCCCTATCAATGAGCAGTTCTTC | CASSGDPAPINEQFF
TRBD1 | TRBJ1-2 | TRBV7-9 | many | TGTGCCAGCAGCTTAAACTGGGACAGCCCCGGCTACACCTTC | CASSLNWDSPGYTF
- | TRBJ1-1 | TRBV5-6 | many | TGTGCCAGCAGCCCCGGGACAACAAACACTGAAGCTTTCTTT | CASSPGTTNTEAFF
- | TRBJ1-3 | TRBV28 | many | TGTGCCAGCAGCGGACAGTTCTCTGGAAACACCATATATTTT | CASSGQFSGNTIYF
- | TRBJ1-1 | TRBV7-7 | many | TGTGCTAGCAGCTCTACGGTGAACACTGAAGCTTTCTTT | CASSSTVNTEAFF
- | TRBJ2-3 | TRBV20-1 | many | TGCAGTGCTAGCAATCCGGGCCTTGGCCCAGATACGCAGTATTTT | CSASNPGLGPDTQYF
- | TRBJ2-7 | TRBV28 | - | TGTGCCAGCAGAGTCGGGGGCTACGAGCAGTACTTC | CASRVGGYEQYF
TRBD1 | TRBJ2-7 | TRBV12-3/TRBV12-4 | - | TGTGCCAGCAGCCAAACCGGGACAGGTAAAAACGAGCAGTACTTC | CASSQTGTGKNEQYF
TRBD2 | TRBJ2-1 | TRBV19 | many | TGTGCCAGTACTAGCGGGGGGCAATACAATGAGCAGTTCTTC | CASTSGGQYNEQFF
- | TRBJ1-1 | TRBV15 | many | TGTGCCACCAGCAGCCGCAAACCCCTTCAGGGGGAAGCTTTCTTT | CATSSRKPLQGEAFF
TRBD1 | TRBJ1-6 | TRBV6-5 | many | TGTGCCAGCAGTTACTCGACAGGGACTAGCACCCTCCACTTT | CASSYSTGTSTLHF
TRBD2 | TRBJ2-5 | TRBV28 | many | TGTGCCAGCAGTCCCCTAGCGGGGGTAGAGACCCAGTACTTC | CASSPLAGVETQYF
- | TRBJ2-3 | TRBV11-2 | many | TGTGCCAGCAGCTTTAGTACAAGGGGAAGAGATACGCAGTATTTT | CASSFSTRGRDTQYF
TRBD2 | TRBJ2-3 | TRBV29-1 | many | TGCAGCGCCACTGCGGGGGGGGCCAGAGATACGCAGTATTTT | CSATAGGARDTQYF
TRBD1 | TRBJ2-1 | TRBV3-1 | many | TGTGCCAGCAGCCCGTGGGCCGGGACAGGGGGCGAAGGTGAGCAGTTCTTC | CASSPWAGTGGEGEQFF
- | TRBJ2-3 | TRBV9 | many | TGTGCCAGCAGCCCTTGGACCGAAGATACGCAGTATTTT | CASSPWTEDTQYF
- | TRBJ1-2 | TRBV5-5 | many | TGTGCCAGCAGCTTGCAACCTGACAGAGTCTATGGCTACACCTTC | CASSLQPDRVYGYTF
- | TRBJ1-1 | TRBV6-5 | many | TGTGCCAGCAGTCCCTCGGGACACCCGAACACTGAAGCTTTCTTT | CASSPSGHPNTEAFF
TRBD2 | TRBJ2-2 | TRBV6-5 | many | TGTGCCAGCACCGGACTAGCGGGGGGACCGGGCACCGGGGAGCTGTTTTTT | CASTGLAGGPGTGELFF
- | TRBJ2-5 | TRBV5-1 | many | TGCGCCAGCAGCTTGGAGGGCAGCGAGACCCAGTACTTC | CASSLEGSETQYF
TRBD1 | TRBJ2-1 | TRBV5-1 | many | TGCGCCAGCAGCTCCGGGACAGGGGCCTACAATGAGCAGTTCTTC | CASSSGTGAYNEQFF